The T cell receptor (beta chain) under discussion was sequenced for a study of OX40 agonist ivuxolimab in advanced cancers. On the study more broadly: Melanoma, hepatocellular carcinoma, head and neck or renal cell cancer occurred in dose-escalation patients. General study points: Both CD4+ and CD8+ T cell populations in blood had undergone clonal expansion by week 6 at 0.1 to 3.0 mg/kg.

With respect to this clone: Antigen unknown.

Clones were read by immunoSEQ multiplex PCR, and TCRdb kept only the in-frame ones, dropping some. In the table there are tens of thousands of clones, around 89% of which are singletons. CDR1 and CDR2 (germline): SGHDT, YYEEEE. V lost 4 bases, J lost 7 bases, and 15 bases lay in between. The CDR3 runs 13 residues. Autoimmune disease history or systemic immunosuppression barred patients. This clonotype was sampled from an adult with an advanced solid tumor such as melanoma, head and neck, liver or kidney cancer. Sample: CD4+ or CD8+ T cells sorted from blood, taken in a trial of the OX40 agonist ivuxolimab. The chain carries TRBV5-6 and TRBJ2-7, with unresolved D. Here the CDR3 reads CASSAQPRREQYF. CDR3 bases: TGTGCCAGCAGCGCCCAACCACGCCGGGAGCAGTACTTC.